This T cell receptor (beta chain) was documented in a study of blood T cells in healthy people across ages. General study results and limits: Not knowing donor CMV status may have confounded expanded clonotype changes.

This clonotype was seen a few times. Its cognate antigen is unknown. Given a much more abundant clone one base away, this may be a read error. The second PCR ran about 6 to 11 cycles with a sample-barcoded 5' primer and J-beta primers. MiXCR, applied by TCRdb to the 5' RACE reads, yields one record per CDR3 protein. The repertoire holds more than 900,000 distinct CDR3 sequences, with roughly 29% as singletons. The length of the CDR3 is 16 residues. Germline V gene data show CDR1 as SEHNR and CDR2 as FQNEAQ (reference sequence). J gave up 11 bases and V 2 bases, and 16 bases lay outside the gene matches. The data also belong to a second study, concerning T cells of mothers and their children. Per that study: Using the M1S primer, the second PCR added sample barcodes along with 2-4 random nucleotides.

The gene calls are TRBV7-9 and TRBJ2-5; 8 positions match TRBD2. Sequencing used blood. This TCR came from a woman in her forties in good health. CDR3 DNA: TGTGCCAGCAGCTTAAGTCGAGCGGGGGAGGATAATGAGCAGTACTTC. Amino acid sequence: CASSLSRAGEDNEQYF.